The present entry profiles one T cell receptor (beta chain) with its context. The data are from a study of quantifying T cell responses using KT2 cells. Across the whole study: TCR alpha and beta constant-region primers primed reverse transcription of RNA.

Fixed numbers of PBMC received varying amounts of KT2 cells. The germline V gene has CDR1 MNHNS and CDR2 SASEGT. With V trimmed by 2 bases and J by 4 bases, 10 bases remained unmatched. CDR3 size: 18 residues. A single-stranded UMI oligo with SP2 sequence was ligated to cDNA 3' ends. An equimolar mix of RC1.1 and RC1.2 primed the beta chain across TRBC1 and TRBC2. One entry per CDR3 protein results from TCRdb running MiXCR on the UMI-ligation and nested PCR reads. The table records some 41,000 distinct CDR3 sequences, over 15% of them present only once. Sequencing was carried out using PBMCs spiked with cells of the T cell clone KT2. The sequence came from a human donor. The chain joins TRBV6-1 to TRBJ2-1, with 11 bases lining up with TRBD2. The CDR3 reads CASSEMRLAGRVYNEQFF. CDR3 bases: TGTGCCAGCAGTGAAATGCGACTAGCGGGGAGAGTGTACAATGAGCAGTTCTTC.